This T cell receptor (beta chain) was profiled in a study of cytomegalovirus exposure and HLA in healthy donors. On the study more broadly: The study's early data release held approximately 91 million unique TCRs from HLA-typed donors.

With 60 Vbeta and 13 Jbeta primers, the PCR was carried out. TCRdb's table, derived via immunoSEQ multiplex PCR, lists solely in-frame clones and lacks some. The sample has 200,000 to 250,000 clones, almost 80% seen once. General study points: Earlier findings revealed that most TCR beta V segments proved productive either about 90% or about 30% of the time. A later analysis by the authors found several of the most significant clusters apparently linked to common viral pathogens. The authors listed 164 TCR beta chains as cytomegalovirus-associated.

CDR1 and CDR2 from the germline V gene are MDHEN and SYDVKM. V lost 3 bases to trimming and J lost 2 bases, with 5 bases between them. CDR3 length: 13 residues. This clone was observed many times. As yet, its antigen is unknown. The gene calls are TRBV28 and TRBJ1-3; no reliable D call. The sample taken for sequencing was PBMCs. The origin of this receptor is a male donor in good health and CMV-seronegative. CDR3 loop: CASSFSPGNTIYF. In DNA, the CDR3 is TGTGCCAGCAGTTTCTCCCCTGGAAACACCATATATTTT.